Listed below are T cell receptor beta chains from one sample, sequenced in a study of lymphopenia after photon versus proton radiotherapy. This table comes from immunoSEQ multiplex PCR, and its TCRdb copy is limited to in-frame clones, with some not included. This sample carries some 70,000 clones, 75% to 90% of them seen once, and the ten largest clones take about 10%. The specimen was peripheral blood, collected from a patient treated with proton-based radiotherapy. The receptors stem from a man aged 80 or over with esophageal cancer. Each CDR3 is given with its conserved first and last residue. The order of the fields is D gene, V gene, CDR3 protein. D genes are given only for firm matches.

.	TRBV6-1	CASTRTVYGYTF
TRBD1	TRBV19	CASSITGVEETQYF
TRBD1	TRBV19	CASSPHTGETGELFF
.	TRBV7-9	CASSGRDNLQETQYF
.	TRBV19	CASRLQGSTDTQYF
TRBD2	TRBV19	CASSIGSGSTDTQYF
TRBD1	TRBV7-3	CASSQTGGAYEQYF
TRBD1	TRBV5-5	CASSLGQGARTDTQYF
.	TRBV2	CASGLRHSYNEQFF
.	TRBV4-1	CASSQNPGPTQTGELFF
.	TRBV7-2	CASSPVASSYEQYF
TRBD1	TRBV2	CASRVAISQGAPEAFF
.	TRBV14	CASSPRGHTEAFF
.	TRBV7-2	CASSAGAPAGEQYF
.	TRBV7-9	CASSTSLRETQYF
.	TRBV7-9	CASSFRNEQFF
.	TRBV6-6	CASIHGQGRGEKLFF
.	TRBV14	CASSQDRAGREYF
.	TRBV25-1	CASSEWGSGEDIQYF
.	TRBV10-3	CAISDPWRGRAFF
TRBD2	TRBV2	CASSELAGVGETQYF
.	TRBV10-3	CAISESLSGVGNTIYF
.	TRBV7-8	CASTEMRTYGETQYF
TRBD2	TRBV25-1	CASSEYAGTIKNF
.	TRBV21-1	CASSTGPSYEQYF
TRBD2	TRBV6-1	CASSEGVTSGYYEQYF
.	TRBV19	CASSITPWIGDPPLNYGYTF
.	TRBV5-4	CASSPTGPQTGELFF
TRBD1	TRBV19	CASSVRQGISTDTQYF